A selection of T cell receptor beta chains follows, all from one sample in a study of cytomegalovirus exposure and HLA in healthy donors. Sequencing used immunoSEQ multiplex PCR; TCRdb keeps in-frame clones, though not all of them. The sample shows 150,000 to 200,000 clones, approximately 71% of them seen only once. The sequenced sample consisted of PBMCs. The source is a girl aged 5-17 years in good health and CMV-seronegative. CDR3s include the opening cysteine and the closing phenylalanine or tryptophan. Each record gives: V gene, J gene, clone size, D gene, CDR3 DNA, CDR3 protein. A D gene is named only where the DNA matches it firmly. Rows may omit the clone size; those that give it use once, few, many or a size class.

TRBV7-9,TRBJ2-1,.,.,TGTGCCAGCAGCTTAGTAGCGGAACAGTTCTTC,CASSLVAEQFF
TRBV5-1,TRBJ1-6,.,TRBD1,TGCGCCAGCAGCTTGGATACAGGGGGAGAGTCACCCCTCCACTTT,CASSLDTGGESPLHF
TRBV25-1,TRBJ2-7,few,TRBD1,TGTGCCAGCAGTGGAGGGACAGGGGGCACCTTCTACGAGCAGTACTTC,CASSGGTGGTFYEQYF
TRBV6-6,TRBJ1-6,.,.,TGTGCCAGCACGGCAGGACTTACGAATTCACCCCTCCACTTT,CASTAGLTNSPLHF
TRBV7-3,TRBJ2-1,.,TRBD2,TGTGCCAGCAGCCCTAGCGGGGGGGCCTACAATGAGCAGTTCTTC,CASSPSGGAYNEQFF
TRBV10-3,TRBJ1-1,once,.,TGTGCCATCCTTCAGGGCCGTGAAGCTTTCTTT,CAILQGREAFF
TRBV6-1,TRBJ1-5,.,TRBD1,TGTGCCAGCAGTGAAGCGAGGGCAGGGGGGAATCAGCCCCAGCATTTT,CASSEARAGGNQPQHF
TRBV7-6,TRBJ1-2,few,.,TGTGCCAGCAGCCCCTTCTCCAGTCGCTATGGCTACACCTTC,CASSPFSSRYGYTF
TRBV6-6,TRBJ2-3,.,.,TGTGCCAGCTCCAAACCCCCAGATGCGCAGTATTTT,CASSKPPDAQYF
TRBV11-2,TRBJ2-7,few,.,TGTGCCAGCAGCTTAGATCCTGAGGGACTCAACGAGCAGTACTTC,CASSLDPEGLNEQYF
TRBV10-2,TRBJ1-2,.,.,TGCGCCAGCAGTGTGGGGCTTTGGCGCTACACCTTC,CASSVGLWRYTF
TRBV9,TRBJ2-4,.,.,TGTGCCAGCAGCGATCAGGGGATTCAGTACTTC,CASSDQGIQYF
TRBV6-5,TRBJ1-1,.,.,TGTGCCAGCAGTTACAGCCAGGCGAACACTGAAGCTTTCTTT,CASSYSQANTEAFF
TRBV6-6,TRBJ2-7,.,TRBD1,TGTGCCAGCAGTTACGCCACCGGGACAGGGGTCTACGAGCAGTACTTC,CASSYATGTGVYEQYF
TRBV4-1,TRBJ1-1,.,.,TGCGCCAGCAGCCCGACCGGACAGAACACTGAAGCTTTCTTT,CASSPTGQNTEAFF
TRBV4-1,TRBJ2-2,.,.,TGCGCCAGCAGCCAAGAAAGAGGGCGATATACCGGGGAGCTGTTTTTT,CASSQERGRYTGELFF
TRBV2,TRBJ1-5,.,TRBD1,TGTGCCAGCAGGACGGGACAGGGTCGCCTTTATAGCAATCAGCCCCAGCATTTT,CASRTGQGRLYSNQPQHF
TRBV4-2,TRBJ2-7,.,TRBD2,TGTGCCAGCAGCCAACTCGCGGGGGGGCCCGACGAGCAGTACTTC,CASSQLAGGPDEQYF
TRBV6-1,TRBJ2-7,.,.,TGTGCCAGCAGCCTCTGGACATTCGAGCAGTACTTC,CASSLWTFEQYF
TRBV28,TRBJ2-7,.,TRBD1,TGTGCCAGCAGTCCTTCGGGGCAGGGGGCTTACGAGCAGTACTTC,CASSPSGQGAYEQYF
TRBV18,TRBJ1-1,.,TRBD1,TGTGCCAGCTCCCCCGGACAGGGGGCGTTTAACACTGAAGCTTTCTTT,CASSPGQGAFNTEAFF
TRBV6-5,TRBJ2-5,.,.,TGTGCCAGCAGTTCCTCGGTCCCGAGAGGAGAGACCCAGTACTTC,CASSSSVPRGETQYF
TRBV7-3,TRBJ1-2,once,.,TGTGCCAGCAGCTTCATGCTGAGTGGCTACACCTTC,CASSFMLSGYTF
TRBV6-5,TRBJ1-4,.,.,TGTGCCAGCAGTTACTCGATAACAGATGAAAAACTGTTTTTT,CASSYSITDEKLFF
TRBV6-5,TRBJ1-6,.,.,TGTGCCAGCAGTTACCAACTTAATTCACCCCTCCACTTT,CASSYQLNSPLHF
TRBV6-1,TRBJ1-5,few,.,TGTGCCAGCAGTGAATTAGGGGAAGGCAATCAGCCCCAGCATTTT,CASSELGEGNQPQHF
TRBV6-5,TRBJ1-5,few,TRBD1,TGTGCCAGCAGTTCAAGGACAGGCTATCAGCCCCAGCATTTT,CASSSRTGYQPQHF
TRBV30,TRBJ2-7,.,TRBD2,TGTGCCTGGACACCCCCGGGACTAAGCCTGGGGAAGCAGTACTTC,CAWTPPGLSLGKQYF
TRBV5-6,TRBJ2-5,.,TRBD2,TGTGCCAGCAGCTCCAGGACCGCCGGGGGGGGAGAGACCCAGTACTTC,CASSSRTAGGGETQYF
TRBV6-5,TRBJ2-3,few,.,TGTGCCAGCAGTTACGCCAGGTTTAATCCAGATACGCAGTATTTT,CASSYARFNPDTQYF
TRBV7-6,TRBJ1-3,.,.,TGTGCCAGCAGCCCCCGGGACTCTTCTGGAAACACCATATATTTT,CASSPRDSSGNTIYF
TRBV27,TRBJ2-3,.,.,TGTGCCAGCTCCTCCCAGGGCTCGGATACGCAGTATTTT,CASSSQGSDTQYF